This TCR beta chain was captured by sequencing in a study of Tregs in tolerant kidney transplant recipients. This CDR3 region has 15 residues. Per the germline V gene, CDR1 is SGHNT and CDR2 is YYREEE (reference sequence). Between the trimmed V and J ends, which lost 0 bases and 8 bases, there was a span of 15 bases. This table comes from immunoSEQ multiplex PCR, and its TCRdb copy is limited to in-frame clones, with some not included. Here the sample spans just under 65,000 clones, 98% being singletons. V usage is TRBV5-4 and J usage is TRBJ1-5, with a tentative D call TRBD1 (6 bases). The specimen was Tregs from blood, collected before the transplant. This TCR derives from a human donor who received a combined kidney and bone marrow transplant. The CDR3 coding sequence is TGTGCCAGCAGCTTGGCCCCCTGGGGGCAAGAGCCCCAGCATTTT. Residues: CASSLAPWGQEPQHF. Together with reference TRBV5-4 and TRBJ1-5, the CDR3 gives the full variable domain: ETGVTQSPTHLIKTRGQQVTLRCSSQSGHNTVSWYQQALGQGPQFIFQYYREEENGRGNFPPRFSGLQFPNYSSELNVNALELDDSALYLCASSLAPWGQEPQHFGDGTRLSIL.